This TCR beta chain was identified during a study of cytotoxic CD8 clonotypes in ibrutinib-treated CLL. As for the study in general: Response samples were drawn at a median of about twelve months of treatment, range 6 to 36.

This clone was seen only once. Cryopreserved PBMCs provided around 1.9 micrograms of genomic DNA for the TCR beta libraries. Trimming took 3 bases from V and 0 from J, leaving 13 bases between them. The CDR3 sequence is 16 residues long. CDR1 is LNHDA and CDR2 is SQIVND in the germline V gene (reference sequence). Some clones are missing from TCRdb's copy, which holds only in-frame ones; the method was immunoSEQ multiplex PCR. The sample has 150,000 to 200,000 clones, more than 70% seen once. Source: PBMCs, taken at disease progression, from a patient treated with ibrutinib. This sequence was found in a human donor with chronic lymphocytic leukemia. The chain is built from TRBV19 and TRBJ2-3, with D unresolved. CDR3 DNA: TGTGCCAGTAGTATTCAGCCCCTGGCTAGCACAGATACGCAGTATTTT. Translation: CASSIQPLASTDTQYF.